Listed below are T cell receptor beta chains from one sample, sequenced in a study of T-cell reconstitution after alpha-beta-depleted transplantation in children. TCRdb recomputed calls from the PCR reads with MiXCR, one row per CDR3 protein. The sample consists of around 200,000 distinct CDR3 sequences, approximately 10% of them appearing once. Material: PBMCs, obtained before TCRalphabeta/CD19-depleted stem cell transplant. These TCRs come from a child under two years old with acute myeloid leukemia, due to receive a stem cell transplant. Each CDR3 is given with its conserved first and last residue. The order of the fields is V gene, D gene, J gene, clone size, CDR3 DNA, CDR3 protein. D genes are given only for firm matches. Size is stated for part of the rows, as once, few or many counts, or as a class when the clone is expanded.

v_gene: TRBV5-5; d_gene: .; j_gene: TRBJ2-3; abundance: many; CDR3nt: TGTGCCAGCTGCGACAGAGGAATCACAGATACGCAGTATTTT; CDR3aa: CASCDRGITDTQYF
v_gene: TRBV7-6; d_gene: TRBD2; j_gene: TRBJ2-1; abundance: many; CDR3nt: TGTGCCAGCAGCTCGTCCGGGACTAAAATGAGGGATGAGCAGTTCTTC; CDR3aa: CASSSSGTKMRDEQFF
v_gene: TRBV20-1; d_gene: .; j_gene: TRBJ2-3; abundance: many; CDR3nt: TGCAGTGCTAGAACCGGGCCCCTCTGGTACACAGATACGCAGTATTTT; CDR3aa: CSARTGPLWYTDTQYF
v_gene: TRBV10-3; d_gene: .; j_gene: TRBJ1-2; abundance: many; CDR3nt: TGTGCCACCCAACAGGTTTCCTATGGCTACACCTTC; CDR3aa: CATQQVSYGYTF
v_gene: TRBV7-9; d_gene: .; j_gene: TRBJ1-1; abundance: many; CDR3nt: TGTGCCAGCAGCCTTCGACCCGGAATTATGAACACTGAAGCTTTCTTT; CDR3aa: CASSLRPGIMNTEAFF
v_gene: TRBV24-1; d_gene: TRBD1; j_gene: TRBJ2-6; abundance: many; CDR3nt: TGTGCCACCAGTGATTCTGACAGGGTTGGGGCCAACGTCCTGACTTTC; CDR3aa: CATSDSDRVGANVLTF
v_gene: TRBV19; d_gene: TRBD1; j_gene: TRBJ1-6; abundance: .; CDR3nt: TGTGCCAGTACTCCAGACAGGGGAAATTCACCCCTCCACTTT; CDR3aa: CASTPDRGNSPLHF
v_gene: TRBV20-1; d_gene: .; j_gene: TRBJ2-2; abundance: many; CDR3nt: TGCAGTGCTCAGGGGTTTGAACAGGGGAACACCGGGGAGCTGTTTTTT; CDR3aa: CSAQGFEQGNTGELFF
v_gene: TRBV20-1; d_gene: .; j_gene: TRBJ2-7; abundance: many; CDR3nt: TGCAGTGCTAGCCTTGTAGACTCCGAGCAGTACTTC; CDR3aa: CSASLVDSEQYF
v_gene: TRBV7-9; d_gene: TRBD2; j_gene: TRBJ2-2; abundance: many; CDR3nt: TGTGCCAGCAGCTTAGCCAGCGGGAGGGCGAACACCGGGGAGCTGTTTTTT; CDR3aa: CASSLASGRANTGELFF
v_gene: TRBV4-2; d_gene: TRBD2; j_gene: TRBJ2-1; abundance: many; CDR3nt: TGTGCCAGCAGCGCATTACCGGGACTAGCGGGAGCGGGAAAATACAATGAGCAGTTCTTC; CDR3aa: CASSALPGLAGAGKYNEQFF
v_gene: TRBV7-2; d_gene: .; j_gene: TRBJ1-1; abundance: .; CDR3nt: TGTGCCAGCAGCTTCTGGACAGCGAACACTGAAGCTTTCTTT; CDR3aa: CASSFWTANTEAFF
v_gene: TRBV5-1; d_gene: .; j_gene: TRBJ1-5; abundance: few; CDR3nt: TGCGCCAGCAGCCCAGACAGGCTGGGAGGCAATCAGCCCCAGCATTTT; CDR3aa: CASSPDRLGGNQPQHF
v_gene: TRBV7-6; d_gene: .; j_gene: TRBJ1-1; abundance: many; CDR3nt: TGTGCCAGCAGCTCACCCGGGACGCTGAACACTGAAGCTTTCTTT; CDR3aa: CASSSPGTLNTEAFF
v_gene: TRBV7-2; d_gene: .; j_gene: TRBJ1-4; abundance: many; CDR3nt: TGTGCCAGCAGGGGTGGGGGGGCTAATGAAAAACTGTTTTTT; CDR3aa: CASRGGGANEKLFF
v_gene: TRBV10-2; d_gene: TRBD1; j_gene: TRBJ1-2; abundance: many; CDR3nt: TGCGCCAGCAGTGAGGGGACAGCCCATCGGTATGGCTACACCTTC; CDR3aa: CASSEGTAHRYGYTF
v_gene: TRBV29-1; d_gene: .; j_gene: TRBJ2-5; abundance: many; CDR3nt: TGCAGCGTTGAGGCCCTGGACCTCATCCAGACCCAGTACTTC; CDR3aa: CSVEALDLIQTQYF
v_gene: TRBV6-4; d_gene: TRBD2; j_gene: TRBJ2-3; abundance: .; CDR3nt: TGTGCCAGCAGTGACCGGGGACTATATGGCACAGATACGCAGTATTTT; CDR3aa: CASSDRGLYGTDTQYF
v_gene: TRBV11-2; d_gene: .; j_gene: TRBJ2-7; abundance: many; CDR3nt: TGTGCCAGCAGCTTCTCTTGGGACTCCTACGAGCAGTACTTC; CDR3aa: CASSFSWDSYEQYF
v_gene: TRBV6-1; d_gene: .; j_gene: TRBJ1-1; abundance: many; CDR3nt: TGTGCCAGCACCAGGCCAGGGACCACTGAAGCTTTCTTT; CDR3aa: CASTRPGTTEAFF
v_gene: TRBV5-1; d_gene: TRBD1; j_gene: TRBJ2-1; abundance: many; CDR3nt: TGCGCCAGCAGCTCGTCAGACAGGGACGGGGATGAGCAGTTCTTC; CDR3aa: CASSSSDRDGDEQFF
v_gene: TRBV20-1; d_gene: .; j_gene: TRBJ2-1; abundance: .; CDR3nt: TGCAGTGCTAGTTCGAGCGGCCCCTACAAAGAACAGTTCTTC; CDR3aa: CSASSSGPYKEQFF
v_gene: TRBV20-1; d_gene: TRBD2; j_gene: TRBJ2-5; abundance: many; CDR3nt: TGCAGTGCTAGACTAGCGGGGACGCACCAAGAGACCCAGTACTTC; CDR3aa: CSARLAGTHQETQYF
v_gene: TRBV4-3; d_gene: .; j_gene: TRBJ1-4; abundance: many; CDR3nt: TGCGCCAGCAGCCAAGTCCACAGCTCGAATGAAAAACTGTTTTTT; CDR3aa: CASSQVHSSNEKLFF
v_gene: TRBV7-2; d_gene: TRBD1; j_gene: TRBJ1-2; abundance: many; CDR3nt: TGTGCCAGCAGCCGAGCAGGGGGAGGTAGCTATGGCTACACCTTC; CDR3aa: CASSRAGGGSYGYTF
v_gene: TRBV5-6; d_gene: .; j_gene: TRBJ2-5; abundance: many; CDR3nt: TGTGCCAGCAGCTTGGTCTCCGTTCAAGAGACCCAGTACTTC; CDR3aa: CASSLVSVQETQYF
v_gene: TRBV20-1; d_gene: .; j_gene: TRBJ2-7; abundance: many; CDR3nt: TGCAGTGCTGACAAGCGCTACGAGCAGTACTTC; CDR3aa: CSADKRYEQYF
v_gene: TRBV10-3; d_gene: .; j_gene: TRBJ2-2; abundance: many; CDR3nt: TGTGCCATCAGGGGGAGGCCGAACACCGGGGAGCTGTTTTTT; CDR3aa: CAIRGRPNTGELFF
v_gene: TRBV10-3; d_gene: TRBD2; j_gene: TRBJ2-3; abundance: .; CDR3nt: TGTGCCATCGCAGAGGGACTAGCGACTAACACAGATACGCAGTATTTT; CDR3aa: CAIAEGLATNTDTQYF
v_gene: TRBV9; d_gene: .; j_gene: TRBJ2-5; abundance: many; CDR3nt: TGTGCCAGCAGCGTAGTGGGTAGAGGGGAGACCCAGTACTTC; CDR3aa: CASSVVGRGETQYF
v_gene: TRBV5-1; d_gene: TRBD2; j_gene: TRBJ2-7; abundance: many; CDR3nt: TGCGCCAGCAGCTACCTAGCGGGAGGGCCCGGCGAGCAGTACTTC; CDR3aa: CASSYLAGGPGEQYF
v_gene: TRBV3-1; d_gene: TRBD2; j_gene: TRBJ2-7; abundance: many; CDR3nt: TGTGCCAGCAGCCACCTCGGGACTAGCGGGTCCTACGAGCAGTACTTC; CDR3aa: CASSHLGTSGSYEQYF
v_gene: TRBV5-4; d_gene: .; j_gene: TRBJ2-1; abundance: many; CDR3nt: TGTGCCAGCAGCGGTTACCTCTCGGGTTATGAGCAGTTCTTC; CDR3aa: CASSGYLSGYEQFF
v_gene: TRBV28; d_gene: TRBD1; j_gene: TRBJ1-5; abundance: many; CDR3nt: TGTGCCAGCAGTTTGGGTGCCGGGACAGGGGACAATCAGCCCCAGCATTTT; CDR3aa: CASSLGAGTGDNQPQHF
v_gene: TRBV11-2; d_gene: TRBD1; j_gene: TRBJ2-2; abundance: many; CDR3nt: TGTGCCAGCAGGTCCCTCCGGGGACAGGGGACGAACACCGGGGAGCTGTTTTTT; CDR3aa: CASRSLRGQGTNTGELFF
v_gene: TRBV20-1; d_gene: TRBD1; j_gene: TRBJ2-1; abundance: many; CDR3nt: TGCAGTGCGGAAGGACAGGGCGGAGAGCAGTTCTTC; CDR3aa: CSAEGQGGEQFF
v_gene: TRBV19; d_gene: TRBD1; j_gene: TRBJ1-1; abundance: many; CDR3nt: TGTGCCAGTAGGGACTCCAGGGGGCGAACTGAAGCTTTCTTT; CDR3aa: CASRDSRGRTEAFF
v_gene: TRBV20-1; d_gene: TRBD1; j_gene: TRBJ2-7; abundance: many; CDR3nt: TGCAGTGCGGGGGGACAGGGGGCGCGGGAGCAGTACTTC; CDR3aa: CSAGGQGAREQYF
v_gene: TRBV5-1; d_gene: TRBD1; j_gene: TRBJ1-2; abundance: many; CDR3nt: TGCGCCAGCAGCGTTTATGGGACAGACAAGCTCTACACCTTC; CDR3aa: CASSVYGTDKLYTF
v_gene: TRBV5-1; d_gene: .; j_gene: TRBJ2-2; abundance: many; CDR3nt: TGCGCCAGCAGTGCCACAGGGTCCGGGGAGCTGTTTTTT; CDR3aa: CASSATGSGELFF
v_gene: TRBV7-3; d_gene: .; j_gene: TRBJ2-1; abundance: many; CDR3nt: TGTGCCAGCAGCTTAAGGCCGGGGGTCAACTACAATGAGCAGTTCTTC; CDR3aa: CASSLRPGVNYNEQFF
v_gene: TRBV20-1; d_gene: .; j_gene: TRBJ1-5; abundance: many; CDR3nt: TGCAGTGCTAGAGAGGGAGGGGGTCAGCCCCAGCATTTT; CDR3aa: CSAREGGGQPQHF
v_gene: TRBV7-9; d_gene: .; j_gene: TRBJ2-1; abundance: few; CDR3nt: TGTGCCAGCAGCTTAAGCCCGGGACTGGGCTACAATGAGCAGTTCTTC; CDR3aa: CASSLSPGLGYNEQFF
v_gene: TRBV6-5; d_gene: .; j_gene: TRBJ1-5; abundance: many; CDR3nt: TGTGCCAGCGGATCAGGGAGAGGGAATCAGCCCCAGCATTTT; CDR3aa: CASGSGRGNQPQHF
v_gene: TRBV20-1; d_gene: TRBD1; j_gene: TRBJ2-2; abundance: many; CDR3nt: TGCAGTGCTACCCCTCCGGGACAGGCGAACACCGGGGAGCTGTTTTTT; CDR3aa: CSATPPGQANTGELFF
v_gene: TRBV12-3/TRBV12-4; d_gene: .; j_gene: TRBJ1-1; abundance: many; CDR3nt: TGTGCCAGCAGTGCCCGGAACGAGAACACTGAAGCTTTCTTT; CDR3aa: CASSARNENTEAFF
v_gene: TRBV3-1; d_gene: .; j_gene: TRBJ2-3; abundance: .; CDR3nt: TGTGCCGGCAGCCAAGGGGATGGGAATATGCAGTATTTT; CDR3aa: CAGSQGDGNMQYF
v_gene: TRBV29-1; d_gene: TRBD2; j_gene: TRBJ2-3; abundance: many; CDR3nt: TGCGGCGCCTCGAGCGGGGAACTCACAGATACGCAGTATTTT; CDR3aa: CGASSGELTDTQYF
v_gene: TRBV5-1; d_gene: .; j_gene: TRBJ2-1; abundance: many; CDR3nt: TGCGCCAGCAGCTCTACCATGAGTTCCTACAATGAGCAGTTCTTC; CDR3aa: CASSSTMSSYNEQFF
v_gene: TRBV28; d_gene: .; j_gene: TRBJ1-2; abundance: many; CDR3nt: TGTGCCAGCAGTTTAGGGGGAATCTCCTGGTATGGCTACACCTTC; CDR3aa: CASSLGGISWYGYTF